Below are 27 T cell receptor beta chains sequenced from a single sample in a study of cytomegalovirus exposure and HLA in healthy donors. The PCR made use of 60 Vbeta and 13 Jbeta primers. Here immunoSEQ multiplex PCR was the method, and the copy in TCRdb shows in-frame clones only, minus some. Among 55,000 to 65,000 clones, 80% were seen once, and the ten largest hold about 6.5%. Sample: PBMCs. The receptors here all came from a male donor in good health and CMV-seronegative.

The rearrangement links TRBV6-5 to TRBJ2-1; 10 bases fit TRBD1. There are 15 residues in the CDR3. Trimming removed 4 bases from V and 7 bases from J; junction bases left unmatched: 7. In germline, CDR1 is MNHEY, CDR2 SVGAGI. In nucleotides, the CDR3 is TGTGCCAGCAGTTCCGGGACAGGGGTATGGAATGAGCAGTTCTTC. This codes for CASSSGTGVWNEQFF.

V is TRBV11-1 and J is TRBJ1-6; unclear D gene. There are 16 residues in the CDR3. Trimming left V 2 bases short and J 8 bases short, with 16 bases between. Germline assignment: CDR1 SGHAT and CDR2 FQDESV (reference sequence). DNA of the CDR3: TGTGCCAGCAGCTTAATAGAAGCTGAGTTGGATTCACCCCTCCACTTT. This translates into CASSLIEAELDSPLHF. The whole variable domain, remainder taken from reference TRBV11-1 and TRBJ1-6, is EAEVAQSPRYKITEKSQAVAFWCDPISGHATLYWYRQILGQGPELLVQFQDESVVDDSQLPKDRFSAERLKGVDSTLKIQPAELGDSAMYLCASSLIEAELDSPLHFGNGTRLTVT.

There are a few counts of this clone. The rearrangement joins TRBV10-3 to TRBJ1-2; D possibly corresponds to TRBD1 (6 bases). CDR3 length: 19 residues. Trimming took 7 bases from V and 0 from J, leaving 27 bases between them. Germline CDR1 is ENHRY and CDR2 is SYGVKD. The CDR3 is CAITSLVTGKAQPNYGYTF. In nucleotides, the CDR3 is TGTGCCATCACCTCGCTCGTTACAGGGAAGGCCCAGCCTAACTATGGCTACACCTTC.

J is TRBJ1-1 and V is TRBV9, with D uncertain. Per germline, CDR1 SGDLS and CDR2 YYNGEE. Trimming took off 4 bases at V and 6 bases at J, with 16 bases between the two ends. CDR3 length: 14 amino acids. The CDR3 nucleotides read TGTGCCAGCAGCACTAGACTACGGCTGCCTGAAGCTTTCTTT. This translates into CASSTRLRLPEAFF.

This clone was counted once. J is TRBJ1-2 and V is TRBV4-3; possible D gene TRBD1, 5 bases. Germline V lookup: CDR1 LGHNA, CDR2 YSLEER. The V gene lost 0 bases and the J gene lost 0 bases, with 8 bases spanning the gap. The CDR3 consists of 15 residues. The CDR3 DNA reads TGCGCCAGCAGCCAAGAAGACAGAGCTAACTATGGCTACACCTTC. Encoded protein: CASSQEDRANYGYTF.

The chain combines TRBV21-1 with TRBJ2-5; the table calls TRBD2, which could not be checked here. TRBV21-1 is recorded as a pseudogene. This CDR3 comprises 19 residues. The CDR3 protein is CASSKSGQRGGQAQETQYF. As DNA, the CDR3 is TGTGCCAGCAGCAAATCTGGCCAGCGGGGGGGCCAGGCGCAAGAGACCCAGTACTTC.

This rearrangement joins TRBV7-9 to TRBJ1-1, with D tentatively TRBD1 (6 bases). Germline lookup yields CDR1 SEHNR and CDR2 FQNEAQ (reference sequence). V shed 8 bases and J shed 0 bases, with 10 bases lying between them. CDR3 size: 13 residues. In DNA form, the CDR3 reads TGTGCCAGCCGGGGGGGGCTGAACACTGAAGCTTTCTTT. This gives the protein CASRGGLNTEAFF.

V and J are TRBV2 and TRBJ2-2; 11 bases map to TRBD1. CDR1 and CDR2 from the germline V gene are SNHLY and FYNNEI. The J segment lost 4 bases and the V segment lost 3 bases, leaving 13 bases of the junction unmatched. This CDR3 has 19 amino acids. CDR3 sequence: CASSEDGQGAYSITGELFF. As DNA, the CDR3 is TGTGCCAGCAGTGAGGATGGACAGGGGGCATACTCGATCACCGGGGAGCTGTTTTTT.

The chain uses TRBV14 and TRBJ2-5; D is unresolved. Trimming shortened V by 0 bases and J by 3 bases, and 11 bases separated the two germline ends. CDR1 and CDR2 from the germline V gene are SGHDN and FVKESK. The CDR3 loop spans 15 amino acids. CDR3: CASSQDPAAKETQYF. In DNA, the CDR3 is TGTGCCAGCAGCCAAGATCCGGCAGCGAAAGAGACCCAGTACTTC.

The J gene is TRBJ1-2, the V gene TRBV4-3; 8 bases map to TRBD1. The ends lost 0 bases at V and 4 bases at J; junction bases unmatched: 19. Looked up from germline, CDR1 is LGHNA and CDR2 is YSLEER. This CDR3 is built from 20 residues. The CDR3 protein is CASSQDVSGRDRRPLYGYTF. DNA of the CDR3: TGCGCCAGCAGCCAAGATGTCTCAGGTCGGGACAGGAGACCCCTCTATGGCTACACCTTC.

This chain uses TRBV11-1 with TRBJ2-7, with a weak D call TRBD1 (6 bases). The germline gives CDR1 SGHAT, CDR2 FQDESV (reference sequence). The length of the CDR3 is 14 residues. Between the trimmed V and J ends, which lost 1 base and 0 bases, there was a span of 7 bases. This CDR3 reads CASSLGRGSYEQYF. The CDR3 DNA reads as TGTGCCAGCAGCTTAGGCAGGGGCTCCTACGAGCAGTACTTC.

The chain joins TRBV4-2 to TRBJ2-2, with D unclear. Germline assignment: CDR1 LGHNA and CDR2 YNFKEQ. The germline V and J ends were trimmed by 0 bases and 1 base, with 6 bases remaining between them. This CDR3 contains 15 residues. CDR3 sequence: CASSQDTGNTGELFF. CDR3 bases: TGTGCCAGCAGCCAAGACACCGGGAACACCGGGGAGCTGTTTTTT.

The sample holds a few counts of this clone. This sequence joins TRBV11-2 and TRBJ1-1, with a possible D match to TRBD1 (6 bases). This CDR3 region has 11 residues. V was trimmed by 4 bases and J by 11 bases, leaving 11 bases between them. The germline V gene has CDR1 SGHAT and CDR2 FQNNGV. CDR3 amino acids: CASSSTGLAFF. The CDR3 nucleotides are TGTGCCAGCAGCTCTACAGGGTTGGCTTTCTTT.

This clone came up a few times. The CDR3 is CASSQDSSTDTQYF. The CDR3 DNA reads as TGTGCCAGCAGCCAAGACAGTTCCACAGATACGCAGTATTTT. The V call is TRBV4-2, the J call TRBJ2-3; no firm D call. The CDR3 spans 14 residues. CDR1 LGHNA and CDR2 YNFKEQ come from the germline V gene. V was pared by 0 bases and J by 2 bases, with 6 bases between.

The genes are TRBV19 and TRBJ2-3; D might be TRBD1 (5 bases). Germline-derived CDR1 and CDR2 are LNHDA and SQIVND (reference sequence). Trimming stripped 6 bases from V and 4 bases from J, with 17 bases between. The CDR3 extends over 15 amino acids. CDR3 in amino acids: CASSTKGRAADTQYF. The CDR3 coding sequence is TGTGCCAGTAGCACGAAGGGCAGGGCGGCAGATACGCAGTATTTT.

This chain links TRBV7-9 with TRBJ1-1, with D unclear. This CDR3 region has 16 residues. Trimming stripped 5 bases from V and 1 base from J, with 17 bases between. The germline gives CDR1 SEHNR, CDR2 FQNEAQ (reference sequence). The CDR3 nucleotides are TGTGCCAGCAGCCGTCCACATGGGAGCAGGAACACTGAAGCTTTCTTT. Translated, it gives CASSRPHGSRNTEAFF.

This clone was counted between two and nine times. Different DNA sequences within this sample yield the same CDR3. V usage is TRBV5-1 and J usage is TRBJ2-7, with TRBD2 identical over 10 bases. Trimming took 0 bases from V and 5 from J; bases not matched to a gene: 2. Germline CDR1 and CDR2: SGHRS and YFSETQ. This CDR3 spans 14 amino acids. CDR3 sequence: CASSLAAGGNEQYF. The CDR3 DNA is TGCGCCAGCAGCTTGGCAGCGGGAGGGAACGAGCAGTACTTC.

The chain couples TRBV7-9 to TRBJ1-2; perhaps TRBD1 as D (6 bases). V was cut by 1 base and J by 0 bases, with 15 bases left in between. Germline CDR1 is SEHNR and CDR2 is FQNEAQ (reference sequence). The CDR3 contains 17 residues. CDR3 amino acids: CASSLGRTAQANYGYTF. The CDR3 nucleotides are TGTGCCAGCAGCTTAGGACGGACAGCCCAAGCTAACTATGGCTACACCTTC.

The chain joins TRBV30 to TRBJ1-1; no definite D call. The V gene lost 3 bases and the J gene lost 0 bases, with 8 bases spanning the gap. In germline, CDR1 is GTSNPN, CDR2 SVGIG (reference sequence). This CDR3 has 13 residues. The CDR3 nucleotides read TGTGCCTGGAGAAACAGTCTGAACACTGAAGCTTTCTTT. Translating it yields CAWRNSLNTEAFF.

This chain uses TRBV7-2 with TRBJ2-3, with 7 bases identical to TRBD1. V shed 5 bases and J 3 bases; nucleotides not matched to a gene: 11. The CDR3 runs to 16 residues. Germline V gene data show CDR1 as SGHTA and CDR2 as FQGNSA. The CDR3 region is CASSHSPTGLTDTQYF. The CDR3 coding sequence is TGTGCCAGCAGCCATAGCCCGACAGGGTTAACAGATACGCAGTATTTT.

This sequence joins TRBV2 and TRBJ2-2; TRBD1 agrees at 7 bases. The CDR3 contains 17 residues. The V segment lost 5 bases and the J segment 2 bases; nucleotides outside the gene matches: 11. The germline CDR1 and CDR2 sequences are SNHLY and FYNNEI. The CDR3 sequence: CASSPRTGWRNTGELFF. CDR3 in DNA: TGTGCCAGCAGTCCCAGGACAGGCTGGCGAAACACCGGGGAGCTGTTTTTT.

The J gene is TRBJ1-1, the V gene TRBV7-9; D might be TRBD1 (6 bases). Germline assignment: CDR1 SEHNR and CDR2 FQNEAQ (reference sequence). This CDR3 is built from 14 residues. Deletions cut 5 bases from V and 1 base from J, with 11 bases between. The CDR3 sequence: CASSQGGGNTEAFF. The CDR3 DNA reads as TGTGCCAGCAGCCAAGGGGGGGGGAACACTGAAGCTTTCTTT.

The V and J genes are TRBV11-2 and TRBJ1-5; 7 nucleotides align to TRBD1. The CDR3 covers 15 residues. V dropped 3 bases and J dropped 2; count of bases not matched to a gene: 4. Germline CDR1 reads SGHAT; CDR2 reads FQNNGV. The CDR3 spells CASSLTGSGNQPQHF. The CDR3 DNA reads TGTGCCAGCAGCTTGACAGGGAGCGGCAATCAGCCCCAGCATTTT.

CDR3 nucleotide sequence: TGTGCCAGCAGCGTAGCCCCTAGCGGGGGTACCTACAATGAGCAGTTCTTC. It encodes CASSVAPSGGTYNEQFF. This rearrangement joins TRBV9 to TRBJ2-1, with 10 bases matching TRBD2. The CDR3 loop spans 17 amino acids. Germline V gives CDR1 SGDLS, CDR2 YYNGEE. J was trimmed by 2 bases and V by 0 bases; bases with no gene match: 5.

The chain employs TRBV6-5 and TRBJ2-2; 7 nucleotides align to TRBD2. J gave up 8 bases and V 6 bases, and 12 bases lay outside the gene matches. The germline V gene encodes CDR1 MNHEY and CDR2 SVGAGI. The CDR3 has 15 amino acids. The DNA for the CDR3 is TGTGCCAGCAGCAGAGCGGGGCAGTTTTCTGGGGAGCTGTTTTTT. Protein product: CASSRAGQFSGELFF.

The chain uses TRBV6-5 and TRBJ2-3, with D possibly TRBD2 on 6 matching bases. Germline values: CDR1 MNHEY, CDR2 SVGAGI. The CDR3 covers 13 residues. V shed 5 bases and J shed 5 bases, with 11 bases lying between them. CDR3 protein: CASSPRLGDTQYF. The CDR3 region has the DNA TGTGCCAGCAGTCCCCGACTAGGAGATACGCAGTATTTT.

The chain's CDR3 is CASRTTGGNTEAFF. As DNA, the CDR3 is TGTGCCAGCAGGACAACAGGGGGCAACACTGAAGCTTTCTTT. The chain employs TRBV27 and TRBJ1-1; 9 bases fit TRBD1. V was pared by 6 bases and J by 2 bases, with 4 bases of the junction left unmatched. CDR3 length equals 14 residues. From germline, CDR1 is MNHEY and CDR2 SMNVEV (reference sequence).